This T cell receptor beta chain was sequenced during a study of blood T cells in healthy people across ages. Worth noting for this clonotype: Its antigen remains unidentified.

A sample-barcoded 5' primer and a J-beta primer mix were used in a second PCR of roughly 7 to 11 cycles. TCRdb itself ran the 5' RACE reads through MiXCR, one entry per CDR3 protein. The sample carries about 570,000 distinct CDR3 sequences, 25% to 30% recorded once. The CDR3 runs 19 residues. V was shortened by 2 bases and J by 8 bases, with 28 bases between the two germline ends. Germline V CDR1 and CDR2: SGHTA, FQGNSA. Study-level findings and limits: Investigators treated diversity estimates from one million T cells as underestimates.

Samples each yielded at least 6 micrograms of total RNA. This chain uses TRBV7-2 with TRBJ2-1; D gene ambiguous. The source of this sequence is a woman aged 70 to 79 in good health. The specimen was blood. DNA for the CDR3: TGTGCCAGCAGCTTAAAGAAGCAACTGAACATTAAATTTATGGATGAGCAGTTCTTC. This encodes CASSLKKQLNIKFMDEQFF.